The table lists the clone carrying this T cell receptor beta chain with many counts. This specimen comes from a study of Graves' ophthalmopathy and Graves' hyperthyroidism. TCR beta CDR3 regions were amplified from RNA transcripts. First-round RT-PCR relied on HTBI primers, and a second-round multiplex PCR came next. TCRdb itself ran the multiplex PCR reads through MiXCR, one entry per CDR3 protein. Found here are around 590,000 distinct CDR3 sequences, just under 40% of them singletons; the top ten hold approximately 4.1%. Trimming took 1 base from V and 1 from J, leaving 9 bases between them. This CDR3 spans 15 amino acids. Germline lookup yields CDR1 LNHNV and CDR2 YYDKDF (reference sequence).

This chain uses TRBV15 with TRBJ2-3, with D tentatively TRBD2 (6 bases). The material sequenced was peripheral blood or thyroid tissue (not recorded which). The receptor comes from an adult man with Graves' hyperthyroidism. The chain's CDR3 is CATSRVASGTDTQYF. DNA of the CDR3: TGTGCCACCAGCAGAGTTGCTAGCGGCACAGATACGCAGTATTTT.